A selection of T cell receptor beta chains follows, all from one sample in a study of control samples from healthy donors and cancer patients. The assay was immunoSEQ multiplex PCR, and TCRdb's table has in-frame clones only and misses some. The sample has 55,000 to 85,000 clones; roughly nine tenths are singletons. The sample comprised PBMCs. The origin of the receptors is a man in his sixties with lung cancer. The CDR3 runs from the conserved cysteine through the conserved F or W. Size values are once, few and many counts, or a class for expanded clones, and some rows have none.

. | TRBV5-1 | CASSLVTGRMNTEAFF
. | TRBV6-5 | CASSRGGTSYEQYF
. | TRBV5-1 | CASSLGLSGNLHGYTF
. | TRBV6-5 | CASTLVAGSNQPQHF
. | TRBV11-3 | CASSSSGQEYNSPLHF
. | TRBV6-1 | CASSVGDGGTYNEQFF
. | TRBV5-5 | CASSLATGDYEQYF
. | TRBV12-5 | CASGLRLRSTEAFF
. | TRBV29-1 | CSVEGSAGAGANVLTF
. | TRBV6-1 | CASSEATGAGNTIYF
. | TRBV27 | CASSPRSTLPYNEQFF
. | TRBV5-1 | CASSLDRVGNTEAFF
. | TRBV19 | CATRMTGKETQYF
once | TRBV15 | CATSNGRGTNEKLFF
once | TRBV18 | CASSASTGGIGEKLFF
. | TRBV5-5 | CASSSTRDRGNNEQFF
. | TRBV5-1 | CASAGTGGAYEQYF
. | TRBV6-5 | CASSLSGAANYGYTF
. | TRBV7-8 | CASSLVGQGAGNTIYF
. | TRBV14 | CASSHPPQGRTGELFF
. | TRBV10-1 | CARRWPGRINEKLFF
. | TRBV2 | CASGGGSYYGYTF
. | TRBV7-8 | CASSLDTNQPQHF
few | TRBV7-2 | CASSRNSPLHF
. | TRBV7-8 | CASSVWGREKAFF
. | TRBV19 | CASSIQGFNTEAFF
. | TRBV5-1 | CASSLEPNDWATDTQYF
. | TRBV10-3 | CAISVQWGGGYEQFF
. | TRBV6-1 | CASSEGTGVNSQPQHF
. | TRBV2 | CASSGPGSGPNTGELFF
. | TRBV12-1 | CASSFVGTPLSTDTQYF
. | TRBV7-3 | CASSPDGPRDYGYTF
. | TRBV27 | CASRTHATNEKLFF
. | TRBV11-2 | CASSSGPGGGNTIYF
. | TRBV29-1 | CSVDPSGQGTEQYF
. | TRBV7-9 | CASTKPQGTQMGTEAFF
. | TRBV7-9 | CASSRDRGFSPLHF
. | TRBV7-3 | CASSLVTGGVETQYF
. | TRBV13 | CASSFWQGTEAFF
. | TRBV12-3/TRBV12-4 | CASSYSGDYGYTF
. | TRBV19 | CASKPPLTGELFF
. | TRBV30 | CAWSALVNEQFF
. | TRBV30 | CAWARGTQETQYF
. | TRBV9 | CASTLDTQYF
medium-sized | TRBV20-1 | CSASSAGGTDTQYF
. | TRBV5-6 | CASSLRDRDQPQHF
. | TRBV6-5 | CAVWARLNTEAFF